One sample yielded the 2 T cell receptor beta chains listed below, sequenced in a study of blood T cell repertoires in COVID-19. The data were produced by immunoSEQ multiplex PCR, yet TCRdb's version contains in-frame clones alone and is incomplete. Altogether over 300,000 clones are present, nearly 90% being singletons, with the ten largest covering approximately 5%. The specimen was PBMCs or T cells enriched from blood (not recorded which). The receptors derive from a woman in her twenties or thirties who had recovered from COVID-19.

This chain connects TRBV19 to TRBJ1-1; D remains unclear. This CDR3 comprises 16 residues. From germline, CDR1 is LNHDA and CDR2 SQIVND (reference sequence). Trimming cost V 3 bases and J 0 bases, with 14 bases left between them. The CDR3 region has the DNA TGTGCCAGTAGTATCGTGGCTCAGGCCATGAACACTGAAGCTTTCTTT. This codes for CASSIVAQAMNTEAFF.

This chain joins TRBV29-1 and TRBJ1-4; 8 nucleotides align to TRBD1. From germline, CDR1 is SQVTM and CDR2 ANQGSEA. The trim removed 4 bases at V and 11 bases at J, leaving 12 bases unmatched. This CDR3 has 14 residues. CDR3: CSVGDRPITGKLFF. The CDR3 nucleotides read TGCAGCGTTGGGGACAGGCCTATAACGGGGAAACTGTTTTTT.